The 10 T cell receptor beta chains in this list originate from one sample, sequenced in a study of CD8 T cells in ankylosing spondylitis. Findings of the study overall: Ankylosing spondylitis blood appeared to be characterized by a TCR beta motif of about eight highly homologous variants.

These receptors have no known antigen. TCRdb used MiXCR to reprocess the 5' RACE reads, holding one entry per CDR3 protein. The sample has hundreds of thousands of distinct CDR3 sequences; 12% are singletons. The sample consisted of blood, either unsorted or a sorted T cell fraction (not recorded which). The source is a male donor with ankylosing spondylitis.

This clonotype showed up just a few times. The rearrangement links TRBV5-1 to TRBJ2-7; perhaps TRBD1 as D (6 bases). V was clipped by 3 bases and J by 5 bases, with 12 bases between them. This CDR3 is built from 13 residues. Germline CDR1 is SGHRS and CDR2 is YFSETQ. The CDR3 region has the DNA TGCGCCAGCAGCTGGGGGCAGGAAGACGAGCAGTACTTC. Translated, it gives CASSWGQEDEQYF.

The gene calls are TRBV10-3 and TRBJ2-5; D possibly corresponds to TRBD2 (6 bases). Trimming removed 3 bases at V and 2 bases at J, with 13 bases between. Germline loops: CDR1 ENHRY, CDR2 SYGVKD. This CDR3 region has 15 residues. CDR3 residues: CAISEQRVRQETQYF. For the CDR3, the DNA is TGTGCCATCAGTGAACAGCGGGTGCGACAAGAGACCCAGTACTTC.

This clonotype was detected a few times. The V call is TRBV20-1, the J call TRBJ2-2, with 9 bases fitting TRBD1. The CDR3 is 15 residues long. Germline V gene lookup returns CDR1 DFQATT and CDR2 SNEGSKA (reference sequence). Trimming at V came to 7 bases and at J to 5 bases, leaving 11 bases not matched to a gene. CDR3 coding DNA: TGCAGTGTTTCACAGGGGGCGGGTCTAACCGGGGAGCTGTTTTTT. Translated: CSVSQGAGLTGELFF.

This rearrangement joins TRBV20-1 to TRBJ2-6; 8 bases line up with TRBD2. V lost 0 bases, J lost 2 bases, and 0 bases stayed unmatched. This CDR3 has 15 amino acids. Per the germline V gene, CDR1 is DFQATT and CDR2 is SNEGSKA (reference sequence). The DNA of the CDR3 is TGCAGTGCTAGAGAAGCGGGGGCTGGGGCCAACGTCCTGACTTTC. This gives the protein CSAREAGAGANVLTF.

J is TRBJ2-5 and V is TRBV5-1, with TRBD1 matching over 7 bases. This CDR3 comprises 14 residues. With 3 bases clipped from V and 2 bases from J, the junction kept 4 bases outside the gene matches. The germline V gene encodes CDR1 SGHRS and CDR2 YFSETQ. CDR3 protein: CASSWDSSQETQYF. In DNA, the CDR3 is TGCGCCAGCAGCTGGGACAGTTCTCAAGAGACCCAGTACTTC.

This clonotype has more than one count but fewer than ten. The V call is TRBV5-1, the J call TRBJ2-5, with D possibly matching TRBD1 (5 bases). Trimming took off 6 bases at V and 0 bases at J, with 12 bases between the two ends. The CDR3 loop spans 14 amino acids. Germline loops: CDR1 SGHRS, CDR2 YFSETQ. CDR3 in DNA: TGCGCCAGCACGATGGGGCACTACCAAGAGACCCAGTACTTC. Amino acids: CASTMGHYQETQYF. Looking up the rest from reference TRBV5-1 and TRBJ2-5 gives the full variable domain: KAGVTQTPRYLIKTRGQQVTLSCSPISGHRSVSWYQQTPGQGLQFLFEYFSETQRNKGNFPGRFSGRQFSNSRSEMNVSTLELGDSALYLCASTMGHYQETQYFGPGTRLLVL.

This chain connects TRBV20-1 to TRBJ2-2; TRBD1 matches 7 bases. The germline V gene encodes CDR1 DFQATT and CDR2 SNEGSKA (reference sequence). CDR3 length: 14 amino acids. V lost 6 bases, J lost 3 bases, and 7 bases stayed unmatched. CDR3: CSARTGGDTGELFF. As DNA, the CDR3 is TGCAGTGCCCGGACAGGAGGCGACACCGGGGAGCTGTTTTTT.

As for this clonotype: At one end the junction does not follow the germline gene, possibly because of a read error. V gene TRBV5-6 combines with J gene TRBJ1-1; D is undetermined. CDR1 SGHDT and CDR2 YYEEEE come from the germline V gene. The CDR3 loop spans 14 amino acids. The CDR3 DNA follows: TGTGCCAGCAGTTTGGAGGGTTCGATCGGTGAAGCTTTCTTT. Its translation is CASSLEGSIGEAFF.

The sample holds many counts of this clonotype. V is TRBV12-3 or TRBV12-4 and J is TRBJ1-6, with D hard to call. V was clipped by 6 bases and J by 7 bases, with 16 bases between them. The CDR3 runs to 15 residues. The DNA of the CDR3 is TGTGCCAGCAGCGCCAGAGTTCGATTCAATTCACCCCTCCACTTT. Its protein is CASSARVRFNSPLHF.

The CDR3 DNA follows: TGCAGTGCTATCTTAGCGACAGGAGGTTCAGATACGCAGTATTTT. This codes for CSAILATGGSDTQYF. V usage is TRBV20-1 and J usage is TRBJ2-3, with D possibly being TRBD1 (6 bases). V was pared by 4 bases and J by 4 bases, with 18 bases between. The CDR3 is made up of 15 amino acids. Germline values: CDR1 DFQATT, CDR2 SNEGSKA (reference sequence).